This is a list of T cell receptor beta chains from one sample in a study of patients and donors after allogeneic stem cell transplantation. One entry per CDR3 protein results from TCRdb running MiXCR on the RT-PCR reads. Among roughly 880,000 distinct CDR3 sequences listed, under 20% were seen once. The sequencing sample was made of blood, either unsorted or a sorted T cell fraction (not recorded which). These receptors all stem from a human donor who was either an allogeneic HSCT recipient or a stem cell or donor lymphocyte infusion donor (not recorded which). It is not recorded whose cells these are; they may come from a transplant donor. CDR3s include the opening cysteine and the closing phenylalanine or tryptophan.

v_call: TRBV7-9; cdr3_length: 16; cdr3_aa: CASSLGHRFMNTEAFF
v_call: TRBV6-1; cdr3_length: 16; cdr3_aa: CASRGQGGWRNTEAFF
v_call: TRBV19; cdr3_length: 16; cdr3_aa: CASSIPLGGGLDEQFF
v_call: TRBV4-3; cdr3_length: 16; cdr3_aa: CASSQDPGAAGNTIYF
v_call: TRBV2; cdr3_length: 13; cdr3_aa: CASKGGQAPWAFF
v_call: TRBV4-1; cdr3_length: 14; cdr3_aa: CASSQAGRGWEQFF
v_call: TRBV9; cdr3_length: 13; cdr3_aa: CASSVGLGETQYF
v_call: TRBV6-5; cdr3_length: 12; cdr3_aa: CASSNSATEAFF
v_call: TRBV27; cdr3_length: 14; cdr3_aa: CASSLFISSYEQYF
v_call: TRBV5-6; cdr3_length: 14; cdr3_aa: CASSLGHQRAPQHF
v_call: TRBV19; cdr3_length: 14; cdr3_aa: CASRIRSTNYGYTF
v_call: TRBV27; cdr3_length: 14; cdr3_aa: CASSLSRVNYGYTF
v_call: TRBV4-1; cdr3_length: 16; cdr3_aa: CASSQEWEPMYNEQFF
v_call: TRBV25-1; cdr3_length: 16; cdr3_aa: CASSEYGAGGSNEQFF
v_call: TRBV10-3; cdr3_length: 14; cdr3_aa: CAISQQVRNTEAFF
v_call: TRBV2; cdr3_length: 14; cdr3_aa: CASRLGQITGELFF
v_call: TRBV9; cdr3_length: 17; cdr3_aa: CASSATGTSPGGNTIYF
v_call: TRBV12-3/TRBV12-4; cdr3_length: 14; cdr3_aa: CASSPRHRTGELFF
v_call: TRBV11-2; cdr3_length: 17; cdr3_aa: CASRPTSGRQVTDTQYF
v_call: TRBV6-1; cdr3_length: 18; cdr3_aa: CASSEAKGQDVLGDTQYF
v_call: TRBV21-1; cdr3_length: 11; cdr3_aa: CASPTAGNQYF
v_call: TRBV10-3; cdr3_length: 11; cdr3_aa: CAVGSSWEQFF
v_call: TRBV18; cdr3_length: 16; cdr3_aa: CASSPLVKALNTEAFF
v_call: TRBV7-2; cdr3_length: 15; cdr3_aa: CASSSHGGMSDTQYF
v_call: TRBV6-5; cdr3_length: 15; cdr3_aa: CASSYFGHHNSPLHF
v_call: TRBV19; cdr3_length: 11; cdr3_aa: CASSIGTEAFF
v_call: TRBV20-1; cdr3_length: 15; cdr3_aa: CSARTGGGNTGELFF
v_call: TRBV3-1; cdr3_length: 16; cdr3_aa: CASSLPGLAGAHEQFF
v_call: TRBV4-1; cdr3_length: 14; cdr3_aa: CASSLEDSGNTIYF
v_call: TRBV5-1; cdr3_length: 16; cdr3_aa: CASSLEASGRFNEQYF
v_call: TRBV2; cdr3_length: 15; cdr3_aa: CASSGGRDSNQPQHF
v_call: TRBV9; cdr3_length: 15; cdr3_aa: CASSRDAANTGELFF
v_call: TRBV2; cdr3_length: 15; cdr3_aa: CASRGRRQLQETQYF
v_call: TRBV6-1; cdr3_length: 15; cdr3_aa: CASSEVGSGRDTQYF
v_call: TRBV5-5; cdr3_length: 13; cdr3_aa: CASSRTEDYGYTF
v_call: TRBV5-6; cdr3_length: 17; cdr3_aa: CASSLGKDFSYQETQYF
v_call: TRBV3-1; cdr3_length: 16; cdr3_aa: CASSHGLDLRGYGYTF
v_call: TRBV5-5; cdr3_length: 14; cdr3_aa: CASSSGSLGETQYF
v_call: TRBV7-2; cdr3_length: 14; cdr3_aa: CASSPWSGANVLTF
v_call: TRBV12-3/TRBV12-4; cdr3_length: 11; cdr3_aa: CAIAMNTEAFF
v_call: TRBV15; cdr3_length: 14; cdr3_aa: CATSRASDGETQYF
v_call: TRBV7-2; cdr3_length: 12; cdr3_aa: CASAGSNQPQHF
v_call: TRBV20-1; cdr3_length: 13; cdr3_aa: CSATDRVQETQYF
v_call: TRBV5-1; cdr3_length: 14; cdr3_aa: CASSRASVSYEQYF
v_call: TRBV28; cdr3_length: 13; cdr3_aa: CASSPPGVEKLFF
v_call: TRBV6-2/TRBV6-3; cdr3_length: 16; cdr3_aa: CASINKWRGPSYEQYF
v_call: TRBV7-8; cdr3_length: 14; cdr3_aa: CASSLVGGRREQYF
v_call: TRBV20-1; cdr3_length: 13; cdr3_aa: CSARLWTQETQYF
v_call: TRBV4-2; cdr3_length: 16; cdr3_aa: CASSQEAGRVNQPQHF
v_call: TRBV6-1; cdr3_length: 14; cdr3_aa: CASRRQGYNSPLHF
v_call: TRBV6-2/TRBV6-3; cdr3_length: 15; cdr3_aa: CASSYSGLGNTEAFF
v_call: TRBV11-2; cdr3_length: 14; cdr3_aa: CASSLEGETDTQYF
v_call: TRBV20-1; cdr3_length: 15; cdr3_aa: CSAHPSGSPPDTQYF